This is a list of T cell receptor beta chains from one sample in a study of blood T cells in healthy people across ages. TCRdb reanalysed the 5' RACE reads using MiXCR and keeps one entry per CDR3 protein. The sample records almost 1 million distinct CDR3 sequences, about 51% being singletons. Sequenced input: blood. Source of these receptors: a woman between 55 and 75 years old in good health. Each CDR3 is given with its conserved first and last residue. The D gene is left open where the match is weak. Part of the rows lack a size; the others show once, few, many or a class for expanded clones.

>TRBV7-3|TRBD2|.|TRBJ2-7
CASSPQRGNFYEQYF
TGTGCCAGCAGCCCCCAGCGGGGGAACTTCTACGAGCAGTACTTC
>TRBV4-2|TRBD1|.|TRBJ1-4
CASSQLGQGAGRGNEKLFF
TGTGCCAGCAGCCAACTGGGACAGGGGGCAGGAAGGGGGAATGAAAAACTGTTTTTT
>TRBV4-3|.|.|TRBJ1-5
CASSQAPPRGESQPQHF
TGCGCCAGCAGCCAAGCTCCCCCGAGGGGGGAGAGTCAGCCCCAGCATTTT
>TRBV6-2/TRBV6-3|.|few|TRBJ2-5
CASKGGGSGAQYF
TGTGCCAGCAAGGGCGGCGGGTCCGGGGCCCAGTACTTC
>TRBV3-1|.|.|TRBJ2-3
CASSQEEEKGGTDTQYF
TGTGCCAGCAGCCAAGAAGAAGAAAAGGGGGGCACAGATACGCAGTATTTT
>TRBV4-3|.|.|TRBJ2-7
CASSTRTGSSYEQYF
TGCGCCAGCAGCACCCGGACTGGTAGCTCCTACGAGCAGTACTTC
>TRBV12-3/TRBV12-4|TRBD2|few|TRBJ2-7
CASRQGEGYEQYF
TGTGCCAGCAGGCAAGGGGAGGGCTACGAGCAGTACTTC
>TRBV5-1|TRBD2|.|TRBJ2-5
CASSLVTGGGPGETQYF
TGCGCCAGCAGCTTGGTTACCGGGGGGGGCCCAGGAGAGACCCAGTACTTC
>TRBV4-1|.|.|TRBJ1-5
CASSQAGWGRINQPQHF
TGCGCCAGCAGCCAAGCGGGGTGGGGTAGGATCAATCAGCCCCAGCATTTT
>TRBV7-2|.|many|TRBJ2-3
CASSFSGTTDTQYF
TGTGCCAGCAGCTTTAGCGGAACCACAGATACGCAGTATTTT
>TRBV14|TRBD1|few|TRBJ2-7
CASSLTRDRGYEQYF
TGTGCCAGCAGCTTGACCCGGGACAGAGGATACGAGCAGTACTTC
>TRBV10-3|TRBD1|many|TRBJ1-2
CAISEDGQGGYTF
TGTGCCATCAGTGAGGATGGACAGGGTGGCTACACCTTC